Following are 13 T cell receptor beta chains from one sample sequenced in a study of control samples from healthy donors and cancer patients. Sequencing was performed with immunoSEQ multiplex PCR; in TCRdb, only in-frame clones are kept and a portion is missing. The sample contains 130,000 or so clones, approximately 89% of which appear only once. The sequencing sample was made of PBMCs. The receptor set was obtained from a man aged 50 or older with head and neck cancer.

The rearrangement links TRBV6-5 to TRBJ1-6; D ambiguous. Trimming left V 0 bases short and J 14 bases short, with 14 bases between. CDR3 length: 14 residues. Germline CDR1 reads MNHEY; CDR2 reads SVGAGI. CDR3 sequence reads: CASSYSTRFFSLHF. In nucleotides, the CDR3 is TGTGCCAGCAGTTACTCCACCCGGTTTTTCTCCCTCCACTTT.

V is TRBV13 and J is TRBJ2-2; TRBD2 is a possible D gene (6 bases). The germline V gene has CDR1 PRHDT and CDR2 FYEKMQ (reference sequence). Trimming took 2 bases from V and 4 from J, leaving 11 bases between them. There are 15 residues in the CDR3. The CDR3 loop reads CASSLNTGSTGELFF. In DNA form, the CDR3 reads TGTGCCAGCAGCTTAAATACCGGGAGCACCGGGGAGCTGTTTTTT. The complete variable domain, with remaining parts taken from reference TRBV13 and TRBJ2-2, reads AAGVIQSPRHLIKEKRETATLKCYPIPRHDTVYWYQQGPGQDPQFLISFYEKMQSDKGSIPDRFSAQQFSDYHSELNMSSLELGDSALYFCASSLNTGSTGELFFGEGSRLTVL.

This clone is a singleton in its sample. The genes are TRBV29-1 and TRBJ1-4, with 9 nucleotides matching TRBD1. Germline V gene lookup returns CDR1 SQVTM and CDR2 ANQGSEA. J lost 7 bases, V lost 3 bases, and 9 bases had no gene match. This CDR3 has 15 residues. In nucleotides, the CDR3 is TGCAGCGTTGAGGGTACAGGGGGCGGAACTGAAAAACTGTTTTTT. This gives the protein CSVEGTGGGTEKLFF. Variable domain in full (rest from reference TRBV29-1 and TRBJ1-4): SAVISQKPSRDICQRGTSLTIQCQVDSQVTMMFWYRQQPGQSLTLIATANQGSEATYESGFVIDKFPISRPNLTFSTLTVSNMSPEDSSIYLCSVEGTGGGTEKLFFGSGTQLSVL.

Regarding this clone: Other DNA sequences of this sample code for an identical CDR3. The CDR3 region has the DNA TGTGCCAGTAGTATCCGGGGGGGCCTGTCCTACAATGAGCAGTTCTTC. It codes for CASSIRGGLSYNEQFF. V and J are TRBV19 and TRBJ2-1, with 8 bases matching TRBD2. This CDR3 is built from 16 residues. V trimming: 3 bases; J trimming: 1 base; junction bases outside the gene matches: 5. The germline CDR1 and CDR2 sequences are LNHDA and SQIVND (reference sequence).

This sequence joins TRBV11-2 and TRBJ2-3; 15 bases map to TRBD2. Unmatched junction bases numbered 10, after V lost 1 base and J lost 5 bases. Germline CDR1 is SGHAT and CDR2 is FQNNGV. The CDR3 spans 19 residues. The CDR3 region is CASSLGLGLAGGPGDTQYF. CDR3 in DNA: TGTGCCAGCAGCTTAGGATTAGGACTAGCGGGAGGGCCCGGAGATACGCAGTATTTT.

The chain uses TRBV15 and TRBJ2-1; 10 bases are shared with TRBD2. Trimming cost V 2 bases and J 7 bases; bases outside gene matches: 5. Germline V gene data show CDR1 as LNHNV and CDR2 as YYDKDF (reference sequence). The CDR3 is 15 residues long. CDR3 nucleotides: TGTGCCACCAGCAGACTAGCGGGAGCTATAAATGAGCAGTTCTTC. It yields the protein CATSRLAGAINEQFF.

The rearrangement uses TRBV11-1 and TRBJ1-2; D may be TRBD1 (5 bases). Germline loops: CDR1 SGHAT, CDR2 FQDESV (reference sequence). Trimming left V 5 bases short and J 5 bases short, with 9 bases between. The CDR3 length is 12 residues. The CDR3 DNA is TGTGCCAGCAGCAGCAGGGTTTATGGCTACACCTTC. Translated: CASSSRVYGYTF.

The chain links TRBV28 to TRBJ2-7, with a possible D match to TRBD2 (5 bases). Germline CDR1 and CDR2: MDHEN and SYDVKM. The V end lost 9 bases, the J end lost 3 bases, and 12 bases lay between the germline ends. The CDR3 is made up of 12 amino acids. The CDR3 region is CASSTGVYEQYF. The CDR3 coding sequence is TGTGCCAGTTCGACCGGGGTCTACGAGCAGTACTTC.

The chain combines TRBV18 with TRBJ2-1; either TRBD1 or TRBD2 may fit D (6 bases each). The CDR3 extends over 16 amino acids. V lost 3 bases, J lost 4 bases, and 16 bases lay in between. Germline V gene sequence: CDR1 KGHSH, CDR2 LQKENI. CDR3 sequence: CASSPNRDSTYNEQFF. CDR3 bases: TGTGCCAGCTCACCCAACAGGGACTCAACTTACAATGAGCAGTTCTTC. Combining the CDR3 with reference TRBV18 and TRBJ2-1 gives the whole variable domain NAGVMQNPRHLVRRRGQEARLRCSPMKGHSHVYWYRQLPEEGLKFMVYLQKENIIDESGMPKERFSAEFPKEGPSILRIQQVVRGDSAAYFCASSPNRDSTYNEQFFGPGTRLTVL.

This sequence joins TRBV7-6 and TRBJ2-7; tentative D call: TRBD1 (6 bases). The germline V and J ends were trimmed by 4 bases and 2 bases, with 24 bases remaining between them. The CDR3 sequence is 18 residues long. Germline-derived CDR1 and CDR2 are SGHVS and FNYEAQ. CDR3 nucleotide sequence: TGTGCCAGCAGCTCCCAGGACAGCCCACTTTACTTAACCTACGAGCAGTACTTC. This encodes CASSSQDSPLYLTYEQYF. Based on the CDR3 plus reference TRBV7-6 and TRBJ2-7, the full variable domain is GAGVSQSPRYKVTKRGQDVALRCDPISGHVSLYWYRQALGQGPEFLTYFNYEAQQDKSGLPNDRFSAERPEGSISTLTIQRTEQRDSAMYRCASSSQDSPLYLTYEQYFGPGTRLTVT.

This chain links TRBV6-6 with TRBJ1-4, with 8 bases lining up with TRBD1. CDR1 and CDR2 (germline): MNHNY, SVGAGI (reference sequence). V was clipped by 5 bases and J by 0 bases; unmatched bases: 14. This CDR3 comprises 19 residues. In DNA form, the CDR3 reads TGTGCCAGCAGTCAACTCGACTGGACAGGGTCCGCAACTAATGAAAAACTGTTTTTT. Amino acid sequence: CASSQLDWTGSATNEKLFF.

CDR3 protein: CASSQVSGSWDEQFF. The CDR3 DNA is TGCGCCAGCAGCCAAGTTAGCGGGAGTTGGGACGAGCAGTTCTTC. V is TRBV4-1 and J is TRBJ2-1; 9 bases map to TRBD2. V was pared by 1 base and J by 10 bases, with 8 bases of the junction left unmatched. The CDR3 covers 15 residues. Germline CDR1 MGHRA, CDR2 YSYEKL.

The rearrangement uses TRBV5-5 and TRBJ1-1; TRBD1 matches at 7 bases. V gave up 5 bases and J gave up 4 bases; unmatched junction bases: 11. The CDR3 has 15 residues. Germline lookup yields CDR1 SGHKS and CDR2 YYEKEE (reference sequence). In nucleotides, the CDR3 is TGTGCCAGCAGTGGAATGACAGGGACGGGCACTGAAGCTTTCTTT. Amino acid sequence: CASSGMTGTGTEAFF.